The 18 T cell receptor beta chains in this list originate from one sample, sequenced in a study of T cells in Graves' hyperthyroidism and ophthalmopathy. RNA transcripts provided the source from which TCR beta CDR3 regions were amplified. Researchers ran a first-round RT-PCR on the TCR CDR3 using the HTBI primer set. TCRdb passed the multiplex PCR reads through MiXCR, listing each CDR3 protein once. The sample shows 490,000 or so distinct CDR3 sequences, less than 20% of them seen only once. Sample: blood. These receptors all come from a man between 40 and 49 years old with Graves' ophthalmopathy.

This chain links TRBV12-3 or TRBV12-4 with TRBJ1-2; D might be TRBD1 (5 bases). V lost 9 bases and J lost 3, with 14 bases in between. The CDR3 is made up of 13 amino acids. CDR3 sequence reads: CASLRDGDYGYTF. Here the CDR3 DNA reads TGTGCCAGTCTTAGGGACGGAGACTATGGCTACACCTTC.

This sequence joins TRBV6-1 and TRBJ1-2; D call uncertain. V dropped 3 bases and J dropped 1 base, with 3 bases sitting between them. The CDR3 runs 12 residues. From germline, CDR1 is MNHNS and CDR2 SASEGT. In DNA form, the CDR3 reads TGTGCCAGCAGTGACTATAACTATGGCTACACCTTC. Translation: CASSDYNYGYTF.

This clonotype was seen only a few times. The J gene is TRBJ2-7, the V gene TRBV20-1, with TRBD1 matching 11 bases. The V and J ends lost 3 bases and 3 bases, in that order; junction bases with no gene match: 7. The CDR3 consists of 15 residues. CDR1 is DFQATT, CDR2 SNEGSKA, per germline (reference sequence). CDR3 DNA sequence: TGCAGTGCTAGCCCCGGACAGGGGGCGAACTACGAGCAGTACTTC. Translation gives CSASPGQGANYEQYF.

Many counts were recorded for this clonotype. CDR3 region: CASSPAGGAYYGYTF. The CDR3 nucleotides read TGTGCCAGCAGTCCGGCGGGGGGGGCCTACTATGGCTACACCTTC. The chain uses TRBV28 and TRBJ1-2, with D possibly matching TRBD1 (6 bases). The germline CDR1 and CDR2 sequences are MDHEN and SYDVKM. The V and J ends lost 5 bases and 3 bases respectively, with 16 bases between them. CDR3 length equals 15 residues.

V usage is TRBV10-3 and J usage is TRBJ1-1; tentative D call: TRBD1 (5 bases). Trimming left V 10 bases short and J 5 bases short, with 20 bases between. CDR1 is ENHRY, CDR2 SYGVKD, per germline. This CDR3 has 14 amino acids. This CDR3 reads CASWDGSQRTEAFF. CDR3 nucleotide sequence: TGTGCCAGCTGGGACGGGTCTCAGAGGACTGAAGCTTTCTTT.

The V gene is TRBV19, the J gene TRBJ2-7, with 7 positions matching TRBD2. V trimming: 3 bases; J trimming: 4 bases; junction bases outside the gene matches: 12. CDR1 is LNHDA and CDR2 is SQIVND in the germline V gene (reference sequence). The CDR3 has 16 residues. CDR3 sequence: CASSILASGAPYEQYF. The CDR3 DNA reads as TGTGCCAGTAGTATTCTGGCTAGCGGAGCCCCTTACGAGCAGTACTTC. Together with reference TRBV19 and TRBJ2-7, the CDR3 gives the full variable domain: DGGITQSPKYLFRKEGQNVTLSCEQNLNHDAMYWYRQDPGQGLRLIYYSQIVNDFQKGDIAEGYSVSREKKESFPLTVTSAQKNPTAFYLCASSILASGAPYEQYFGPGTRLTVT.

This clonotype has a count of ten or more. V gene TRBV2 combines with J gene TRBJ2-2; D not resolved. The V gene lost 3 bases and the J gene lost 0 bases, with 11 bases spanning the gap. The CDR3 consists of 16 residues. Germline V gives CDR1 SNHLY, CDR2 FYNNEI. DNA for the CDR3: TGTGCCAGCAGTGACGTAGTCGCGACGAACACCGGGGAGCTGTTTTTT. It encodes CASSDVVATNTGELFF.

The table lists this clonotype with a few counts. The chain links TRBV18 to TRBJ2-6; 8 bases align to TRBD1. The CDR3 is made up of 18 amino acids. J gave up 0 bases and V 5 bases, and 9 bases lay outside the gene matches. From germline, CDR1 is KGHSH and CDR2 LQKENI. The CDR3 nucleotides are TGTGCCAGCTCAAGTATAGGGACAGGTTTCTCTGGGGCCAACGTCCTGACTTTC. This encodes CASSSIGTGFSGANVLTF. The full variable domain, rest sourced from reference TRBV18 and TRBJ2-6, is NAGVMQNPRHLVRRRGQEARLRCSPMKGHSHVYWYRQLPEEGLKFMVYLQKENIIDESGMPKERFSAEFPKEGPSILRIQQVVRGDSAAYFCASSSIGTGFSGANVLTFGAGSRLTVL.

This clonotype was observed a handful of times. This sequence joins TRBV19 and TRBJ2-2, with 8 bases aligning to TRBD2. CDR3 length equals 16 residues. With 6 bases clipped from V and 5 bases from J, the junction kept 11 bases outside the gene matches. The germline V gene encodes CDR1 LNHDA and CDR2 SQIVND (reference sequence). The CDR3 DNA sequence: TGTGCCAGTAGCCCTAGGCGCGGGAGGTCAACCGGGGAGCTGTTTTTT. It specifies CASSPRRGRSTGELFF.

This clonotype appeared many times. V and J are TRBV28 and TRBJ2-3; possible D gene TRBD2, 5 bases. The germline V gene has CDR1 MDHEN and CDR2 SYDVKM. V was cut by 7 bases and J by 0 bases, with 14 bases left in between. The CDR3 is 15 residues long. The CDR3 DNA reads as TGTGCCAGCAAAGAGACGGGCGGGAGCACAGATACGCAGTATTTT. Protein: CASKETGGSTDTQYF.

In nucleotides, the CDR3 is TGTGCCAGCAGTTTTAGGCTAGCGGGGGGGCGGGAGTATTTT. It encodes CASSFRLAGGREYF. V is TRBV27 and J is TRBJ2-3, with 12 bases aligning to TRBD2. The CDR3 runs to 14 residues. V was clipped by 3 bases and J by 13 bases; unmatched bases: 8. Germline CDR1 is MNHEY and CDR2 is SMNVEV (reference sequence).

The J gene is TRBJ2-7, the V gene TRBV20-1, with 7 bases that match TRBD2. The V gene end was trimmed by 0 bases and the J gene end by 7 bases; junction bases not matched to a gene: 12. CDR1 and CDR2 (germline): DFQATT, SNEGSKA (reference sequence). CDR3 length equals 15 residues. CDR3 DNA sequence: TGCAGTGCTAGAGATGAGGGGAGGGGCATCGGGGAGCAGTACTTC. Translating it yields CSARDEGRGIGEQYF.

This clonotype has more than one count but fewer than ten. This chain joins TRBV29-1 and TRBJ2-1; 14 positions match TRBD2. This CDR3 has 14 amino acids. CDR1 SQVTM and CDR2 ANQGSEA come from the germline V gene. Trimming cost V 2 bases and J 9 bases; bases outside gene matches: 3. In nucleotides, the CDR3 is TGCAGCGTTGAAAGACTAGCGGGAGGGGGTGAGCAGTTCTTC. Translation: CSVERLAGGGEQFF.

In this sample, this clonotype turned up many times. This chain joins TRBV30 and TRBJ2-1; 12 nucleotides align to TRBD2. The CDR3 spans 15 residues. Trimming took 4 bases from V and 13 from J; bases not matched to a gene: 14. CDR1 and CDR2 from the germline V gene are GTSNPN and SVGIG (reference sequence). CDR3 DNA sequence: TGTGCCTGGAAACATTCCGGACTAGCGGGGCATAACCAGTTCTTC. This sequence encodes CAWKHSGLAGHNQFF.

The rearrangement uses TRBV7-2 and TRBJ1-6; TRBD1 matches at 7 bases. CDR1 is SGHTA, CDR2 FQGNSA, per germline. The V segment lost 4 bases and the J segment 9 bases; nucleotides outside the gene matches: 6. CDR3 size: 14 residues. CDR3 bases: TGTGCCAGCAGCTCTGGACAGGCCAGTTCACCCCTCCACTTT. It yields the protein CASSSGQASSPLHF.

There are a few counts of this clonotype. A read error may be the cause here, since a much bigger clone is one base away. This sequence joins TRBV2 and TRBJ1-3; no clear D. This CDR3 spans 15 amino acids. The germline V gene has CDR1 SNHLY and CDR2 FYNNEI. The CDR3 region is CASSSAASIGNTTYF. As DNA, the CDR3 is TGTGCCAGCAGTTCCGCAGCAAGCATTGGAAACACCACATATTTT.

Only a few counts were recorded for this clonotype. V gene TRBV4-3 combines with J gene TRBJ2-7; D not certain. This CDR3 is 14 amino acids long. CDR1 and CDR2 (germline): LGHNA, YSLEER. Trimming left V 0 bases short and J 4 bases short, with 10 bases between. The CDR3 DNA is TGCGCCAGCAGCCAAGATCCGCGCGGATACGAGCAGTACTTC. Residues: CASSQDPRGYEQYF.

This clonotype was seen more than once but under ten times. The CDR3 reads CASSFGGGGSNQPQHF. The DNA for the CDR3 is TGTGCCAGCAGTTTTGGGGGGGGGGGGAGCAATCAGCCCCAGCATTTT. The rearrangement uses TRBV12-3 or TRBV12-4 and TRBJ1-5; the D gene is possibly TRBD1 (5 bases). Trimming left V 3 bases short and J 1 base short, with 13 bases between. The CDR3 loop spans 16 amino acids.